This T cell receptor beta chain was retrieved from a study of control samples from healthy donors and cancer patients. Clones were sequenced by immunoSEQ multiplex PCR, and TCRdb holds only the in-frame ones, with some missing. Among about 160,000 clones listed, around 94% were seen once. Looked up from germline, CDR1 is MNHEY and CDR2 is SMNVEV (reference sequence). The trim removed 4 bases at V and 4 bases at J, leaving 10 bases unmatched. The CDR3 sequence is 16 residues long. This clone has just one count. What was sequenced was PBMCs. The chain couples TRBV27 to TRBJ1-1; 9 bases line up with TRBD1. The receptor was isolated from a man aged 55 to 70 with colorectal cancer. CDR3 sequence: CASSSLTGTGITEAFF. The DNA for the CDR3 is TGTGCCAGCAGTTCTCTTACCGGGACAGGGATCACTGAAGCTTTCTTT.